This TCR beta chain came from a study of blood T cell repertoires in COVID-19. Study at large: Samples taken during acute and convalescent COVID-19 were collected in the United States, Italy and Spain. Sources were T cells, B-cell-depleted T cells, or PBMCs; the material itself was cDNA or gDNA.

Some clones are missing from TCRdb's copy, which holds only in-frame ones; the method was immunoSEQ multiplex PCR. This table has 430,000 or so clones, about 88% appearing once. A COVID-19 case had been met by exposed participants during the 2 weeks before study entry. This CDR3 is 18 amino acids long. V shed 1 base and J shed 0 bases, with 15 bases lying between them. Germline values: CDR1 SGHVS, CDR2 FNYEAQ. This sequence joins TRBV7-6 and TRBJ1-4; maybe TRBD1 (6 bases). The receptor was isolated from a woman aged 18-29 years who had been exposed to COVID-19. Material for sequencing was PBMCs or T cells enriched from blood (not recorded which). CDR3 protein: CASSLGPFWTATNEKLFF. For the CDR3, the DNA is TGTGCCAGCAGCTTAGGCCCCTTTTGGACAGCAACTAATGAAAAACTGTTTTTT.